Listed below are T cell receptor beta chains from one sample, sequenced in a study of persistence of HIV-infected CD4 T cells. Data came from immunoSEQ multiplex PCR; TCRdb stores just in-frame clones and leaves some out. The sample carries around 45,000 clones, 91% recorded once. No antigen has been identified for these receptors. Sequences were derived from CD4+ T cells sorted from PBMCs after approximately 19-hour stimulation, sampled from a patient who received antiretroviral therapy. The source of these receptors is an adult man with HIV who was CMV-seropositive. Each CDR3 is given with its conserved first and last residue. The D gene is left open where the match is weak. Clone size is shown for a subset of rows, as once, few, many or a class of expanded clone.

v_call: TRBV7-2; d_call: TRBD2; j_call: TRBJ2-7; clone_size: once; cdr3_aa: CASKRTSGAYEQYF; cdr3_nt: TGTGCCAGCAAGCGGACTAGCGGGGCCTACGAGCAGTACTTC
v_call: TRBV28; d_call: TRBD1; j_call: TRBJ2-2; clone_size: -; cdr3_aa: CASSVRDRGMGELFF; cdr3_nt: TGTGCCAGCAGTGTCCGGGACAGGGGAATGGGGGAGCTGTTTTTT
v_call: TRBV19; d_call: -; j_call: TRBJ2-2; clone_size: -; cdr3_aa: CASSLGRPGEMVGELFF; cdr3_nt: TGTGCCAGTAGTCTCGGACGCCCGGGTGAGATGGTCGGGGAGCTGTTTTTT
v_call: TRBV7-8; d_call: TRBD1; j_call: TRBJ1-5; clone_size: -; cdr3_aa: CASSLDPGQRLGNQPQHF; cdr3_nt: TGTGCCAGCAGCTTGGATCCGGGACAGCGACTTGGCAATCAGCCCCAGCATTTT
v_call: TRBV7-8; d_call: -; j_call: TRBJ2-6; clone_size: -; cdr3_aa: CASKGRALVWANVLTF; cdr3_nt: TGTGCCAGCAAGGGCAGGGCGTTAGTCTGGGCCAACGTCCTGACTTTC
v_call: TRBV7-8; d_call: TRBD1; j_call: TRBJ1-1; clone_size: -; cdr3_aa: CASSLGPDRAFTEAFF; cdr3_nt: TGTGCCAGCAGCTTAGGGCCGGACAGGGCGTTCACTGAAGCTTTCTTT
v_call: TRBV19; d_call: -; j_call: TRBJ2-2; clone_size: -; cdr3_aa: CASREQGSTGELFF; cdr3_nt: TGTGCCAGTAGGGAACAGGGATCCACCGGGGAGCTGTTTTTT
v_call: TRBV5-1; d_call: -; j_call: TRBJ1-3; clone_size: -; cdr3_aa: CASSLAGQFSGNTIYF; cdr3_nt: TGCGCCAGCAGCTTGGCCGGACAGTTCTCTGGAAACACCATATATTTT
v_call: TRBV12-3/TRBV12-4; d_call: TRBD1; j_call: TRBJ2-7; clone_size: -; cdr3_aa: CASSSRQGDEQYF; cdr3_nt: TGTGCCAGCAGTTCCCGACAGGGCGACGAGCAGTACTTC
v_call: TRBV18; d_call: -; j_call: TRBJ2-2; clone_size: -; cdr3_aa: CASSPQQGTGELFF; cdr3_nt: TGTGCCAGCTCACCCCAACAGGGAACCGGGGAGCTGTTTTTT
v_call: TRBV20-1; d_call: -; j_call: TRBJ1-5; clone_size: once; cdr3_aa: CSASDQPNQPQHF; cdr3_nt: TGCAGTGCTAGTGACCAGCCGAATCAGCCCCAGCATTTT
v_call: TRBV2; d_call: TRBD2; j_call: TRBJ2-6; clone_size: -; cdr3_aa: CAWARGVPSGANVLTF; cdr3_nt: TGTGCCTGGGCTCGGGGGGTCCCCTCTGGGGCCAACGTCCTGACTTTC
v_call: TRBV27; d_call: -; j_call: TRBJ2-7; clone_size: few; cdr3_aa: CASSSKDSYEQYF; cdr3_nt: TGTGCCAGCAGTTCCAAGGATAGCTACGAGCAGTACTTC
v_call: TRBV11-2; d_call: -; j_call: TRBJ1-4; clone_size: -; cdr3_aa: CASSLDVYEKLFF; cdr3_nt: TGTGCCAGCAGCTTAGATGTTTATGAAAAACTGTTTTTT
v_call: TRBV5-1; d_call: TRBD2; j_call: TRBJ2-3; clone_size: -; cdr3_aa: CASSPPSGGTDTQYF; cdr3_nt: TGCGCCAGCAGCCCACCTAGCGGGGGCACAGATACGCAGTATTTT
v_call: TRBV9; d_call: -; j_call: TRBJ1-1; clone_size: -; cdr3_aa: CASSVGGQGEAFF; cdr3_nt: TGTGCCAGCAGCGTAGGGGGTCAAGGTGAAGCTTTCTTT
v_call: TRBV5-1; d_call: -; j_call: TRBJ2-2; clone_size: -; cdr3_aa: CASSLVGSGELFF; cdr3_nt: TGCGCCAGCAGCTTGGTGGGGTCCGGGGAGCTGTTTTTT
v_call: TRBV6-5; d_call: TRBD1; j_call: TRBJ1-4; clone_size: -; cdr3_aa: CASSPRTGSAEKLFF; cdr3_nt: TGTGCCAGCAGCCCAAGGACAGGAAGTGCCGAAAAACTGTTTTTT
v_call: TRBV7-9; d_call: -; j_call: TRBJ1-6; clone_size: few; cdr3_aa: CASSQETGWNSPLHF; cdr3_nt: TGTGCCAGCAGCCAGGAAACAGGTTGGAATTCACCCCTCCACTTT
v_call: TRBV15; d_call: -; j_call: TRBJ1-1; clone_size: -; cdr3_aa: CALPRDTENTEAFF; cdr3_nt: TGTGCCTTACCCCGGGACACCGAGAACACTGAAGCTTTCTTT
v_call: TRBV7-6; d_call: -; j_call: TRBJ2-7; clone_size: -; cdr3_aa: CASSYESDAELSYEQYF; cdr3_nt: TGTGCCAGCAGCTACGAGTCGGACGCCGAATTAAGCTACGAGCAGTACTTC
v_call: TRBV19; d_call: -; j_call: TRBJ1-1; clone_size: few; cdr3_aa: CASSQTRPLARPRGEAFF; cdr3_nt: TGTGCCAGTAGTCAAACCCGTCCCCTGGCACGCCCCCGCGGTGAAGCTTTCTTT
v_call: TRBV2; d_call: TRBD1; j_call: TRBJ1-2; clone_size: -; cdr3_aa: CASSERLTGANYGYTF; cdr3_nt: TGTGCCAGCAGTGAACGGTTGACAGGGGCGAACTATGGCTACACCTTC
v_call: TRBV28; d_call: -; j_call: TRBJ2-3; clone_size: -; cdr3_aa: CASNPGRADTQYF; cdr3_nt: TGTGCCAGCAACCCGGGACGTGCGGATACGCAGTATTTT
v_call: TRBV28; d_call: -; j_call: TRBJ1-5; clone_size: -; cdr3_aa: CASNQGGNQPQHF; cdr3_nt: TGTGCCAGCAATCAGGGTGGCAATCAGCCCCAGCATTTT
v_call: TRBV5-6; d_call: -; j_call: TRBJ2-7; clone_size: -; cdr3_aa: CASSSTGRYEQYF; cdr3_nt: TGTGCCAGCAGCTCGACAGGGAGGTACGAGCAGTACTTC
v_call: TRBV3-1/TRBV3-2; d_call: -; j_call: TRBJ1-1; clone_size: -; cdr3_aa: CASSQVLGGSTEAFF; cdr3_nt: TGTGCCAGCAGCCAAGTACTGGGGGGTAGCACTGAAGCTTTCTTT
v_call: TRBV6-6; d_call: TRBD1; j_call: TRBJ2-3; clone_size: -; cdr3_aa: CASSRQGAGTDTQYF; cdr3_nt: TGTGCCAGCAGCCGACAGGGGGCGGGGACAGATACGCAGTATTTT
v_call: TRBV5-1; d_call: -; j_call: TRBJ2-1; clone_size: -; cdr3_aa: CASSSGGQQYNEQFF; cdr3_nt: TGCGCCAGCAGCTCGGGGGGACAGCAATACAATGAGCAGTTCTTC
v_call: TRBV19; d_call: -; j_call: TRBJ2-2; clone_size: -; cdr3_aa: CASSSWGNTGELFF; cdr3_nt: TGTGCCAGCAGCTCTTGGGGCAACACCGGGGAGCTGTTTTTT
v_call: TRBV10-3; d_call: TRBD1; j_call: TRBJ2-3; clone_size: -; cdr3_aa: CAISETGTGGTDTQYF; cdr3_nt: TGTGCCATCAGTGAGACGGGGACAGGGGGAACAGATACGCAGTATTTT
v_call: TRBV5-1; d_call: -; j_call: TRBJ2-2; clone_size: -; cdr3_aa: CASSLANGAGGELFF; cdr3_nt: TGCGCCAGCAGCTTGGCCAACGGGGCCGGCGGGGAGCTGTTTTTT
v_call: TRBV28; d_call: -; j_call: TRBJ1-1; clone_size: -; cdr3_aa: CASSVGSHRMNTEAFF; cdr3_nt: TGTGCCAGCAGTGTGGGGTCTCACAGAATGAACACTGAAGCTTTCTTT
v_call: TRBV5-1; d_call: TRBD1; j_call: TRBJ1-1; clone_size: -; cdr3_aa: CASSVTGTGPEAFF; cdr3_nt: TGCGCCAGCAGCGTTACCGGGACAGGCCCTGAAGCTTTCTTT
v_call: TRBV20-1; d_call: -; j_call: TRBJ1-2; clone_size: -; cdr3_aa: CSARHYGYTF; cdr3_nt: TGCAGTGCTAGACACTATGGCTACACCTTC
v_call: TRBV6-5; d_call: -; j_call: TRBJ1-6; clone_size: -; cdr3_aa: CASSPTRGSYSPLHF; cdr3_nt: TGTGCCAGCAGTCCGACCCGGGGCTCCTATTCACCCCTCCACTTT